This TCR beta chain was observed in a study of T cells in Graves' hyperthyroidism and ophthalmopathy. Germline assignment: CDR1 KGHDR and CDR2 SFDVKD. CDR3 size: 12 residues. Losses at the gene ends were 9 bases for V and 6 bases for J; bases not matched to a gene: 4. Researchers barred patients who had uncontrolled infection, other autoimmune disease, pregnancy or lactation. A few counts support this clonotype. TCR beta CDR3 sequences were amplified from RNA transcripts. Researchers ran a first-round RT-PCR on the TCR CDR3 using the HTBI primer set. TCRdb reprocessed the multiplex PCR reads with MiXCR, giving one entry per CDR3 protein. The sample contains about 300,000 distinct CDR3 sequences, approximately 12% of which appear only once.

The gene calls are TRBV24-1 and TRBJ2-1; 7 bases match TRBD1. The sequenced material came from blood. This receptor was taken from a woman aged 25 to 45 with Graves' hyperthyroidism that later progressed to Graves' ophthalmopathy. DNA for the CDR3: TGTGCCACCTCGACAGGGATCAATGAGCAGTTCTTC. It yields the protein CATSTGINEQFF.